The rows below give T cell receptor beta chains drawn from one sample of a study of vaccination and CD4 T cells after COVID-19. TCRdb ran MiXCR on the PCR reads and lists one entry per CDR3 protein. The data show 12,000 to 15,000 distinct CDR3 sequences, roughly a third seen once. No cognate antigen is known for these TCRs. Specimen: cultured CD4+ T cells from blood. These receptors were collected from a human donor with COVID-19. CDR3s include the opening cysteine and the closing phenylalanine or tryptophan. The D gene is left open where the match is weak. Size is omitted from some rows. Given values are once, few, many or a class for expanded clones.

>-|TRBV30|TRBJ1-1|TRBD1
CALGQVAQAFF
TGTGCCCTTGGACAGGTCGCCCAAGCTTTCTTT
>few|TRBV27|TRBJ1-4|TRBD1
CASSLRRPRTGNEKLFF
TGTGCCAGCAGTTTAAGACGTCCCCGGACAGGGAATGAAAAACTGTTTTTT
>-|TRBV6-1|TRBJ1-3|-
CASSTGGLGGNTIYF
TGTGCCAGCAGTACCGGGGGCCTGGGAGGAAACACCATATATTTT
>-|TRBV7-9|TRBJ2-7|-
CASSPLGGSYEQYF
TGTGCCAGCAGTCCTCTCGGGGGTTCCTACGAGCAGTACTTC
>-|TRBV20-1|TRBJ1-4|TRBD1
CSARETGGVYPKLFF
TGCAGTGCTAGAGAGACAGGGGGCGTTTACCCAAAACTGTTTTTT
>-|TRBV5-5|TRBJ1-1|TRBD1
CASKLDRGITEAFF
TGTGCCAGCAAATTGGACAGGGGGATCACTGAAGCTTTCTTT
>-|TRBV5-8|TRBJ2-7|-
CASSLARTYEQYF
TGTGCCAGCAGCTTGGCAAGGACCTACGAGCAGTACTTC
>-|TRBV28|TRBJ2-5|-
CASENLGLRETQYF
TGTGCCAGCGAAAACCTGGGACTTCGAGAGACCCAGTACTTC
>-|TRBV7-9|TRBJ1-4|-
CASSSGGETNEKLFF
TGTGCCAGCAGCTCTGGGGGGGAAACTAATGAAAAACTGTTTTTT
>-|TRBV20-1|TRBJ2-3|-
CSARAIPLSGPSTDTQYF
TGCAGTGCTAGGGCTATTCCCCTCAGCGGACCAAGCACAGATACGCAGTATTTT
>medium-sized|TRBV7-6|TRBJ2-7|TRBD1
CASSSNPGQGAREQYF
TGTGCCAGCAGCTCAAATCCGGGACAGGGGGCGCGCGAGCAGTACTTC
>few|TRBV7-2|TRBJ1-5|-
CASSPPGGGDQPQHF
TGTGCCAGCAGCCCCCCGGGGGGGGGAGATCAGCCCCAGCATTTT
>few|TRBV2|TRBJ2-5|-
CASREQETQYF
TGTGCCAGCAGGGAACAAGAGACCCAGTACTTC
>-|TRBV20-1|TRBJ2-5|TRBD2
CSPKRGAAFYQETQYF
TGCAGTCCAAAGCGGGGGGCCGCCTTCTACCAAGAGACCCAGTACTTC
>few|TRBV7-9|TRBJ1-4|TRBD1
CASSGEGGGGEKLFF
TGTGCCAGCAGCGGGGAAGGGGGCGGTGGTGAAAAACTGTTTTTT
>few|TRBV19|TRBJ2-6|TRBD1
CASSGRDRGLGANVLTF
TGTGCCAGTAGTGGGCGGGACAGGGGGCTTGGGGCCAACGTCCTGACTTTC